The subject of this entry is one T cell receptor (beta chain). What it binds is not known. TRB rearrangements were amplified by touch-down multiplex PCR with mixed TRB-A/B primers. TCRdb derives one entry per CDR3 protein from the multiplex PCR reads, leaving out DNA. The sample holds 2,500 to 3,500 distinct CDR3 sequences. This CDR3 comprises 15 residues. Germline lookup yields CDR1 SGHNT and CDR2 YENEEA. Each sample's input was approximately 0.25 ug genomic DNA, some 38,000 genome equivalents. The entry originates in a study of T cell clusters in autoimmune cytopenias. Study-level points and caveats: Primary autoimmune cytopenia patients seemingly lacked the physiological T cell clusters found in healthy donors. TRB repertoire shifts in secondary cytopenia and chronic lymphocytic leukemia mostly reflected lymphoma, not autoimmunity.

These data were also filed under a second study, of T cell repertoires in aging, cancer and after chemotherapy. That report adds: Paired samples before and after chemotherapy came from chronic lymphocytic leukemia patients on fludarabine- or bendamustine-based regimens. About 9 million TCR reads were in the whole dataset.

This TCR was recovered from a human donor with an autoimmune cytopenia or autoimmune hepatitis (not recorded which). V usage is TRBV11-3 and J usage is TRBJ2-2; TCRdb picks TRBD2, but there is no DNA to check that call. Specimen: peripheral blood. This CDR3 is CASSIGTTDTGELFF.